This note documents a single T cell receptor (beta chain) sequence. The antigen remains undetermined. CDR1 is KGHSH, CDR2 LQKENI, per germline. Losses at the gene ends were 0 bases for V and 4 bases for J; bases not matched to a gene: 1. The CDR3 runs to 14 residues. This specimen belongs to a study of T cells after yellow fever vaccination. Study-level information: When fractions had low cell numbers, they were prepared with SMART-Seq v4 Ultra Low Input. Study results and limitations: After the booster, 96% of CD4 and about nine tenths of CD8 primary-response clones were re-detected.

TCR cDNA was made by 5'RACE template switching, adding a universal primer site and UMIs. From the 5' RACE reads, TCRdb called clonotypes with MiXCR, one entry per CDR3 protein. The sample lists hundreds of thousands of distinct CDR3 sequences, approximately 12% occurring once. This receptor was obtained from a man between 18 and 35 years old who received the YFV17D yellow fever vaccine. The sample here was CD4+ T cells sorted from PBMCs, taken 15 days after the yellow fever booster vaccination. The V and J genes are TRBV18 and TRBJ1-2, with 8 positions matching TRBD1. The CDR3 bases are TGTGCCAGCTCACCACCGGGGACAGGCTATGGCTACACCTTC. This encodes CASSPPGTGYGYTF.